The rows below give T cell receptor beta chains drawn from one sample of a study of cytomegalovirus exposure and HLA in healthy donors. Generated by immunoSEQ multiplex PCR, the TCRdb table keeps only in-frame clones and is missing some. The table lists 150,000 to 250,000 clones, 60% to 85% of them singletons. The specimen sequenced was PBMCs. The source is a girl aged 5 to 17 in good health and CMV-seropositive. Both conserved end residues are part of each CDR3. A D gene is named only where the DNA matches it firmly. Not every row has a clone size; where given, it reads once, few, many or a size class.

j_gene: TRBJ1-4
v_gene: TRBV2
abundance: NA
d_gene: NA
CDR3aa: CASRPGRGGTNEKLFF
CDR3nt: TGTGCCAGCAGGCCTGGAAGGGGTGGGACTAATGAAAAACTGTTTTTT

j_gene: TRBJ2-3
v_gene: TRBV12-1
abundance: NA
d_gene: NA
CDR3aa: CASRRGRATSTDTQYF
CDR3nt: TGTGCCAGCAGGCGTGGGCGGGCTACTAGCACAGATACGCAGTATTTT

j_gene: TRBJ2-7
v_gene: TRBV2
abundance: NA
d_gene: TRBD1
CDR3aa: CASRGQEVSYEQYF
CDR3nt: TGTGCCAGCAGGGGACAGGAGGTCTCCTACGAGCAGTACTTC

j_gene: TRBJ2-1
v_gene: TRBV6-5
abundance: few
d_gene: NA
CDR3aa: CASSYSRLFHNEQFF
CDR3nt: TGTGCCAGCAGTTACTCGAGGCTATTCCACAATGAGCAGTTCTTC

j_gene: TRBJ2-1
v_gene: TRBV4-1
abundance: once
d_gene: TRBD2
CDR3aa: CASRASGGRSEQFF
CDR3nt: TGCGCCAGCAGAGCTAGCGGGGGCAGGAGTGAGCAGTTCTTC

j_gene: TRBJ1-5
v_gene: TRBV7-9
abundance: once
d_gene: TRBD1
CDR3aa: CASSFSGTGGLQPQHF
CDR3nt: TGTGCCAGCAGCTTCAGTGGGACAGGGGGACTGCAGCCCCAGCATTTT

j_gene: TRBJ2-5
v_gene: TRBV7-2
abundance: NA
d_gene: TRBD2
CDR3aa: CASSFSGGSQETQYF
CDR3nt: TGTGCCAGCAGCTTTAGCGGGGGGTCCCAAGAGACCCAGTACTTC

j_gene: TRBJ1-1
v_gene: TRBV11-3
abundance: NA
d_gene: NA
CDR3aa: CASSLGRGLEAFF
CDR3nt: TGTGCCAGCAGCTTAGGGCGGGGGCTTGAAGCTTTCTTT

j_gene: TRBJ2-7
v_gene: TRBV5-6
abundance: NA
d_gene: TRBD1
CDR3aa: CASSGGDRGYEQYF
CDR3nt: TGTGCCAGCAGCGGCGGGGACAGGGGTTACGAGCAGTACTTC

j_gene: TRBJ2-7
v_gene: TRBV7-2
abundance: NA
d_gene: TRBD2
CDR3aa: CASSFGLAGYYEQYF
CDR3nt: TGTGCCAGCAGCTTCGGACTAGCGGGGTACTACGAGCAGTACTTC

j_gene: TRBJ1-2
v_gene: TRBV19
abundance: few
d_gene: NA
CDR3aa: CASSQNLALQGYGYTF
CDR3nt: TGTGCCAGTAGTCAAAATTTGGCCTTACAGGGCTATGGCTACACCTTC

j_gene: TRBJ2-4
v_gene: TRBV28
abundance: NA
d_gene: TRBD2
CDR3aa: CASSLSGGQNIQYF
CDR3nt: TGTGCCAGCAGTTTAAGCGGGGGACAAAACATTCAGTACTTC

j_gene: TRBJ1-1
v_gene: TRBV2
abundance: few
d_gene: NA
CDR3aa: CASSDGQFRYEAFF
CDR3nt: TGTGCCAGCAGTGATGGACAGTTCCGTTATGAAGCTTTCTTT

j_gene: TRBJ1-6
v_gene: TRBV19
abundance: NA
d_gene: TRBD1
CDR3aa: CASSISTGENSPLHF
CDR3nt: TGTGCCAGTAGTATCTCGACAGGGGAGAATTCACCCCTCCACTTT

j_gene: TRBJ2-7
v_gene: TRBV18
abundance: once
d_gene: TRBD2
CDR3aa: CASSPGGGAYEQYF
CDR3nt: TGTGCCAGCTCACCCGGCGGGGGAGCCTACGAGCAGTACTTC

j_gene: TRBJ2-7
v_gene: TRBV2
abundance: NA
d_gene: TRBD1
CDR3aa: CASNQPRDRVAYEQYF
CDR3nt: TGTGCCAGCAACCAACCCCGGGACAGGGTTGCCTACGAGCAGTACTTC

j_gene: TRBJ1-3
v_gene: TRBV7-2
abundance: NA
d_gene: NA
CDR3aa: CASSLVAGMSSGNTIYF
CDR3nt: TGTGCCAGCAGCTTAGTTGCGGGGATGAGCTCTGGAAACACCATATATTTT

j_gene: TRBJ1-1
v_gene: TRBV9
abundance: NA
d_gene: TRBD1
CDR3aa: CASSADRGQYTEAFF
CDR3nt: TGTGCCAGCAGCGCCGACAGGGGGCAATACACTGAAGCTTTCTTT

j_gene: TRBJ2-3
v_gene: TRBV6-5
abundance: NA
d_gene: TRBD2
CDR3aa: CASRRTSSTDTQYF
CDR3nt: TGTGCCAGCAGACGGACTAGCAGCACAGATACGCAGTATTTT

j_gene: TRBJ1-6
v_gene: TRBV4-1
abundance: NA
d_gene: TRBD1
CDR3aa: CASSQRTGESGHF
CDR3nt: TGCGCCAGCAGCCAACGAACAGGGGAGTCGGGCCACTTT

j_gene: TRBJ2-1
v_gene: TRBV4-2
abundance: NA
d_gene: NA
CDR3aa: CASSQEYLGGYNEQFF
CDR3nt: TGTGCCAGCAGCCAAGAATACCTAGGAGGCTACAATGAGCAGTTCTTC

j_gene: TRBJ2-5
v_gene: TRBV5-6
abundance: NA
d_gene: NA
CDR3aa: CASSLVESVETQYF
CDR3nt: TGTGCCAGCAGCTTGGTGGAGTCTGTGGAGACCCAGTACTTC

j_gene: TRBJ2-2
v_gene: TRBV10-2
abundance: NA
d_gene: NA
CDR3aa: CASRGALNTGELFF
CDR3nt: TGCGCCAGCCGCGGGGCTTTGAACACCGGGGAGCTGTTTTTT

j_gene: TRBJ1-1
v_gene: TRBV2
abundance: few
d_gene: TRBD1
CDR3aa: CASGGQGHTEAFF
CDR3nt: TGTGCCAGCGGCGGACAGGGGCACACTGAAGCTTTCTTT

j_gene: TRBJ1-5
v_gene: TRBV4-1
abundance: once
d_gene: TRBD1
CDR3aa: CASSQEYRDSLRNQPQHF
CDR3nt: TGCGCCAGCAGCCAAGAATACCGGGACAGTCTTAGAAATCAGCCCCAGCATTTT

j_gene: TRBJ2-1
v_gene: TRBV5-1
abundance: once
d_gene: TRBD1
CDR3aa: CASSRAGGYNEQFF
CDR3nt: TGCGCCAGCAGTAGGGCAGGGGGCTACAATGAGCAGTTCTTC

j_gene: TRBJ2-3
v_gene: TRBV7-6
abundance: NA
d_gene: TRBD2
CDR3aa: CASSLSGGGDTDTQYF
CDR3nt: TGTGCCAGCAGCTTATCAGGCGGGGGGGACACAGATACGCAGTATTTT

j_gene: TRBJ1-5
v_gene: TRBV2
abundance: NA
d_gene: TRBD1
CDR3aa: CASSDPGQDPQPQHF
CDR3nt: TGTGCCAGCAGTGACCCGGGACAGGACCCTCAGCCCCAGCATTTT

j_gene: TRBJ2-7
v_gene: TRBV29-1
abundance: once
d_gene: NA
CDR3aa: CSAGPYPTGPYEQYF
CDR3nt: TGCAGCGCCGGACCGTACCCGACAGGACCCTACGAGCAGTACTTC

j_gene: TRBJ1-4
v_gene: TRBV19
abundance: NA
d_gene: TRBD1
CDR3aa: CASSIDLSLGQGYEKLFF
CDR3nt: TGTGCCAGTAGTATAGATCTGTCGTTGGGACAGGGCTACGAAAAACTGTTTTTT

j_gene: TRBJ2-2
v_gene: TRBV25-1
abundance: few
d_gene: NA
CDR3aa: CASSAPGNGGELFF
CDR3nt: TGTGCCAGCAGTGCACCAGGGAACGGCGGGGAGCTGTTTTTT

j_gene: TRBJ2-7
v_gene: TRBV5-4
abundance: NA
d_gene: TRBD1
CDR3aa: CASSNLQGAVEQYF
CDR3nt: TGTGCCAGCAGCAACCTACAGGGGGCTGTCGAGCAGTACTTC

j_gene: TRBJ2-3
v_gene: TRBV5-1
abundance: NA
d_gene: TRBD2
CDR3aa: CASSLAGLEGADTQYF
CDR3nt: TGCGCCAGCAGCTTGGCGGGACTAGAAGGGGCAGATACGCAGTATTTT

j_gene: TRBJ2-3
v_gene: TRBV7-6
abundance: NA
d_gene: TRBD2
CDR3aa: CASSTHRGGFTDTQYF
CDR3nt: TGTGCCAGCAGCACCCACCGGGGGGGCTTCACAGATACGCAGTATTTT

j_gene: TRBJ2-5
v_gene: TRBV5-6
abundance: NA
d_gene: TRBD2
CDR3aa: CASSVGLAGRETQYF
CDR3nt: TGTGCCAGCAGCGTAGGACTAGCGGGCCGAGAGACCCAGTACTTC

j_gene: TRBJ2-7
v_gene: TRBV7-2
abundance: NA
d_gene: TRBD1
CDR3aa: CASSSRTGSYEQYF
CDR3nt: TGTGCCAGCAGCTCTCGGACAGGATCCTACGAGCAGTACTTC

j_gene: TRBJ1-2
v_gene: TRBV5-5
abundance: NA
d_gene: TRBD1
CDR3aa: CASSLHRTGVGYTF
CDR3nt: TGTGCCAGCAGCTTGCACCGGACAGGGGTTGGCTACACCTTC

j_gene: TRBJ1-5
v_gene: TRBV19
abundance: NA
d_gene: TRBD1
CDR3aa: CASSSLDRAKHF
CDR3nt: TGTGCCAGTAGTTCCCTGGACAGGGCGAAGCATTTT

j_gene: TRBJ2-1
v_gene: TRBV5-1
abundance: NA
d_gene: TRBD2
CDR3aa: CASSPGTSGGARSYNEQFF
CDR3nt: TGCGCCAGCAGCCCCGGGACTAGCGGGGGGGCCAGGTCCTACAATGAGCAGTTCTTC

j_gene: TRBJ1-5
v_gene: TRBV4-3
abundance: NA
d_gene: TRBD1
CDR3aa: CASSRDRGNQPQHF
CDR3nt: TGCGCCAGCAGCCGAGACAGGGGCAATCAGCCCCAGCATTTT

j_gene: TRBJ2-5
v_gene: TRBV14
abundance: NA
d_gene: TRBD1
CDR3aa: CASSPRTGLQETQYF
CDR3nt: TGTGCCAGCAGCCCCCGGACAGGACTCCAAGAGACCCAGTACTTC

j_gene: TRBJ2-7
v_gene: TRBV19
abundance: NA
d_gene: NA
CDR3aa: CASSIGGSSYEQYF
CDR3nt: TGTGCCAGTAGTATAGGTGGGAGCTCCTACGAGCAGTACTTC

j_gene: TRBJ2-1
v_gene: TRBV5-4
abundance: NA
d_gene: NA
CDR3aa: CASSLAAGGYGNEQFF
CDR3nt: TGTGCCAGCAGCTTGGCGGCAGGGGGGTATGGAAATGAGCAGTTCTTC

j_gene: TRBJ2-3
v_gene: TRBV7-2
abundance: once
d_gene: TRBD2
CDR3aa: CASSRGAGLTDTQYF
CDR3nt: TGTGCCAGCAGCCGAGGAGCGGGGTTGACAGATACGCAGTATTTT

j_gene: TRBJ2-7
v_gene: TRBV7-7
abundance: NA
d_gene: TRBD1
CDR3aa: CASSLVPGGWGEQYF
CDR3nt: TGTGCCAGCAGCTTAGTCCCAGGGGGCTGGGGCGAGCAGTACTTC

j_gene: TRBJ2-7
v_gene: TRBV5-4
abundance: NA
d_gene: TRBD2
CDR3aa: CASSPGGGGRPYEQYF
CDR3nt: TGTGCCAGCAGCCCCGGCGGGGGGGGACGCCCATACGAGCAGTACTTC

j_gene: TRBJ2-7
v_gene: TRBV7-9
abundance: NA
d_gene: TRBD2
CDR3aa: CASSLGTSEQYF
CDR3nt: TGTGCCAGCAGCTTAGGGACTAGCGAGCAGTACTTC

j_gene: TRBJ2-1
v_gene: TRBV2
abundance: NA
d_gene: NA
CDR3aa: CASSVDRNEQFF
CDR3nt: TGTGCCAGCAGCGTCGACAGAAATGAGCAGTTCTTC

j_gene: TRBJ1-1
v_gene: TRBV2
abundance: NA
d_gene: NA
CDR3aa: CASRREAGREAFF
CDR3nt: TGTGCCAGCAGAAGGGAGGCGGGGAGAGAAGCTTTCTTT

j_gene: TRBJ2-7
v_gene: TRBV6-5
abundance: once
d_gene: TRBD1
CDR3aa: CASSSPSTGGYEQYF
CDR3nt: TGTGCCAGCAGTTCACCATCGACAGGGGGCTACGAGCAGTACTTC

j_gene: TRBJ1-1
v_gene: TRBV6-1
abundance: once
d_gene: TRBD1
CDR3aa: CASIRGDRGLEAFF
CDR3nt: TGTGCCAGCATTCGAGGGGACAGGGGACTTGAAGCTTTCTTT

j_gene: TRBJ1-2
v_gene: TRBV19
abundance: NA
d_gene: TRBD1
CDR3aa: CASSTETGGIYYGYTF
CDR3nt: TGTGCCAGTAGTACGGAGACAGGGGGGATATACTATGGCTACACCTTC

j_gene: TRBJ2-1
v_gene: TRBV5-1
abundance: NA
d_gene: TRBD1
CDR3aa: CASSHLTGDAYNEQFF
CDR3nt: TGCGCCAGCAGTCACTTGACAGGGGACGCCTACAATGAGCAGTTCTTC

j_gene: TRBJ2-7
v_gene: TRBV7-2
abundance: NA
d_gene: NA
CDR3aa: CASSLAPGNSYEQYF
CDR3nt: TGTGCCAGCAGCTTAGCCCCAGGTAATTCCTACGAGCAGTACTTC